Listed below are T cell receptor beta chains from one sample, sequenced in a study of cytomegalovirus exposure and HLA in healthy donors. Profiling relied on immunoSEQ multiplex PCR, and the TCRdb table lists in-frame clones only, not all of them. The profile shows 95,000 to 150,000 clones, 70% to 90% of them singletons. Sequencing input: PBMCs. These receptors originate from a woman aged 30 to 39 in good health and CMV-seronegative. CDR3s include the opening cysteine and the closing phenylalanine or tryptophan. The D gene is left open where the match is weak. Size values are once, few and many counts, or a class for expanded clones, and some rows have none.

clone_size d_call j_call v_call cdr3_nt cdr3_aa
NA NA TRBJ2-3 TRBV2 TGTGCCAGCAGTGACCAACGGGGACTGGAGAGCCCCTTTAGCACAGATACGCAGTATTTT CASSDQRGLESPFSTDTQYF
NA TRBD2 TRBJ2-7 TRBV6-5 TGTGCCAGCAGTTCCCCCCTAGCGGGGGAGCTCTACGAGCAGTACTTC CASSSPLAGELYEQYF
NA NA TRBJ2-1 TRBV6-5 TGTGCCAGCAGTTACGTAGGAGGGCTAGCCGAGCAGTTCTTC CASSYVGGLAEQFF
few TRBD1 TRBJ2-2 TRBV9 TGTGCCAGCAGCAAAAGACAGGGGGCCGGGGAGCTGTTTTTT CASSKRQGAGELFF
NA NA TRBJ1-5 TRBV7-6 TGTGCCAGCAGCGAAGGACATAGCAATCAGCCCCAGCATTTT CASSEGHSNQPQHF
NA NA TRBJ2-5 TRBV5-1 TGCGCCAGCAGCTGGGAGGGGGGGTACCAAGAGACCCAGTACTTC CASSWEGGYQETQYF
NA TRBD2 TRBJ2-5 TRBV5-4 TGTGCCAGCAGCTTGGTCGCGGGGGGACAAGAGACCCAGTACTTC CASSLVAGGQETQYF
once TRBD2 TRBJ2-1 TRBV14 TGTGCCAGCAGCTGGGGCGGGGGGCTGTACAATGAGCAGTTCTTC CASSWGGGLYNEQFF
NA TRBD1 TRBJ1-1 TRBV30 TGTGCCGGCCAGACAGGGAGAAACACTGAAGCTTTCTTT CAGQTGRNTEAFF
NA NA TRBJ1-2 TRBV4-2 TGTGCCAGCAGCCAAGATTCTACCTACACCTTC CASSQDSTYTF
NA NA TRBJ1-6 TRBV10-2 TGCGCCAGCAGTGAGTCCTTTAATTCACCCCTCCACTTT CASSESFNSPLHF
few NA TRBJ1-2 TRBV19 TGTGCCAGTACCTTTTTCCAAAGGGGCGAGGGCTACACCTTC CASTFFQRGEGYTF
NA TRBD1 TRBJ2-4 TRBV5-5 TGTGCCAGCAGCATGGGGCAACAGGGGGCGAACATTCAGTACTTC CASSMGQQGANIQYF
NA NA TRBJ2-5 TRBV7-2 TGTGCCAGCACGCCTAGCGTGGAAGGAGAGACCCAGTACTTC CASTPSVEGETQYF
NA TRBD2 TRBJ2-5 TRBV4-1 TGCGCCAGCAGCCAAGATTGGAAGCGGGGAGGCGTGGAGACCCAGTACTTC CASSQDWKRGGVETQYF
once TRBD1 TRBJ1-6 TRBV6-5 TGTGCCAGCAGTTTCCGGGACAGCAATTCACCCCTCCACTTT CASSFRDSNSPLHF
NA TRBD2 TRBJ2-7 TRBV2 TGTGCCAGCTCTCCGGGGAGGGGATCCTACGAGCAGTACTTC CASSPGRGSYEQYF
NA TRBD1 TRBJ1-2 TRBV6-5 TGTGCCAGCAGTGAGGCAGGGGGCTATGGCTACACCTTC CASSEAGGYGYTF
once NA TRBJ1-3 TRBV18 TGTGCCAGCTCAACCCTTACAGGGCCTAGCTCTGGAAACACCATATATTTT CASSTLTGPSSGNTIYF
NA NA TRBJ2-1 TRBV28 TGTGCCAGCGGGGGAGGAGGACGCTACAATGAGCAGTTCTTC CASGGGGRYNEQFF
once NA TRBJ2-7 TRBV2 TGTGCCAGCAGCGGGGGGACAAACTCCTACGAGCAGTACTTC CASSGGTNSYEQYF
few TRBD1 TRBJ2-7 TRBV6-6 TGTGCCAGCACTCCCCGGGACAGGTACTCCTACGAGCAGTACTTC CASTPRDRYSYEQYF
NA NA TRBJ1-5 TRBV11-1 TGTGCCAGCAGCTTAGCGTACGGTCAGCCCCAGCATTTT CASSLAYGQPQHF
NA TRBD1 TRBJ2-7 TRBV10-3 TGTGCCATCAGTGAGGGACAGGCCAGCTCCTACGAGCAGTACTTC CAISEGQASSYEQYF
NA TRBD2 TRBJ2-3 TRBV4-3 TGCGCCAGCAGCCAAAAAAGGGAGGGGTATACGCAGTATTTT CASSQKREGYTQYF
NA TRBD2 TRBJ2-7 TRBV9 TGTGCCAGCAGCGTCGACCCCCCGGGGGGGCTTTTTTACGAGCAGTACTTC CASSVDPPGGLFYEQYF